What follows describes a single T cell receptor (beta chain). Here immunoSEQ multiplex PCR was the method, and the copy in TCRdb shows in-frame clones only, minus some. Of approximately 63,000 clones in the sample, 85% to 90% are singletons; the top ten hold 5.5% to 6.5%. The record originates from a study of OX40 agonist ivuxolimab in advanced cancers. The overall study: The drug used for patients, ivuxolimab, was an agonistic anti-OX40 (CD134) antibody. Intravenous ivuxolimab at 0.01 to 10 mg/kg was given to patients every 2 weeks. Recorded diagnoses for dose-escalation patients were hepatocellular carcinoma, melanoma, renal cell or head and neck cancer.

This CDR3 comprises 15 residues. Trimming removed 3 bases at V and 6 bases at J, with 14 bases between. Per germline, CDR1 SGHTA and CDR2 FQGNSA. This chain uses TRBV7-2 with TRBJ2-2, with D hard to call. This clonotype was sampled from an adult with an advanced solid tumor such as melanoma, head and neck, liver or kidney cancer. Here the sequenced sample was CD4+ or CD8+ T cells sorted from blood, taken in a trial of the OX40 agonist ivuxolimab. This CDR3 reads CASSFAVGSAGELFF. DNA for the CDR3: TGTGCCAGCAGCTTTGCGGTGGGGTCCGCCGGGGAGCTGTTTTTT.